This T cell receptor beta chain emerged from a study of T cell responses to AZD1222 COVID-19 vaccine. Study details: Recipients boosted at about 4 weeks or about 12 weeks are pooled.

Generated by immunoSEQ multiplex PCR, the TCRdb table keeps only in-frame clones and is missing some. Seen here are approximately 99,000 clones, 85% to 90% observed once, and the top ten hold 3.3%. The CDR3 has 15 residues. Germline V gene data show CDR1 as MNHEY and CDR2 as SMNVEV (reference sequence). The trim removed 3 bases at V and 6 bases at J, leaving 4 bases unmatched. General observations from the study: Close to half of all spike-specific TCRs reportedly target regions of the variants that are unmutated. Clonal diversity was possibly underestimated, and the donors were mostly white British, with more females. In all cases, repertoires were sampled only after the peak T cell response.

In the case of this clone: Its antigen is unidentified.

The sequences come from peripheral blood, collected on day 0 of AZD1222 vaccination. The TCR sequence derives from an adult in good health. The chain has TRBV27 and TRBJ1-5, with 11 bases fitting TRBD1. DNA of the CDR3: TGTGCCAGCAGTTTCGGGACAGGGGGAAGTCAGCCCCAGCATTTT. This gives the protein CASSFGTGGSQPQHF.